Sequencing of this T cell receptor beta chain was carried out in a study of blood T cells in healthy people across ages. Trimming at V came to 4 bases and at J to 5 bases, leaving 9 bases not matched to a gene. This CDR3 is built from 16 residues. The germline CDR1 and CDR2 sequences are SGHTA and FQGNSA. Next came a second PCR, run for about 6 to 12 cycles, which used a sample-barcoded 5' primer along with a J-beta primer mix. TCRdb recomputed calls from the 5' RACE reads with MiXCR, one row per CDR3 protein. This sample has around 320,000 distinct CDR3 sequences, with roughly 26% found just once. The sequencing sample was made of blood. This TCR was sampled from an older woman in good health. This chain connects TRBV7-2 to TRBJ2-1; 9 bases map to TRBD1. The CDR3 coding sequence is TGTGCCAGCAGCTCGCCGACCCGGGACAGGGACAATGAGCAGTTCTTC. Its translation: CASSSPTRDRDNEQFF. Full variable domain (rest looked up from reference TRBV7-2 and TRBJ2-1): GAGVSQSPSNKVTEKGKDVELRCDPISGHTALYWYRQSLGQGLEFLIYFQGNSAPDKSGLPSDRFSAERTGGSVSTLTIQRTQQEDSAVYLCASSSPTRDRDNEQFFGPGTRLTVL.